Only a few counts were recorded for the clone carrying this TCR beta chain. Its target is not known. The ends were cut back, 0 bases at V and 3 bases at J, with 11 bases in the middle. Germline assignment: CDR1 ENHRY and CDR2 SYGVKD. This CDR3 spans 15 amino acids. Unique molecular identifiers were added to individual cDNA molecules. TCRdb redid the calling of the 5' RACE reads with MiXCR, one entry per CDR3 protein. The data contain 70,000 to 90,000 distinct CDR3 sequences, approximately 11% of them seen just once; the ten biggest clones take up about 4.4%. The data belong to a study of early T cells in non-severe SARS-CoV-2 infection. The study's findings and limits: Lookups in VDJdb leaned toward anti-spike CD8 responses and missed private and CD4 specificities.

Specimen: whole blood. The chain links TRBV10-3 to TRBJ1-2; no firm D call. This TCR was sampled from an adult who was a healthcare worker with PCR-confirmed SARS-CoV-2 infection or an uninfected control (not recorded which). CDR3 sequence reads: CAISESGREDYGYTF. CDR3 in DNA: TGTGCCATCAGTGAGTCAGGAAGGGAAGACTATGGCTACACCTTC.